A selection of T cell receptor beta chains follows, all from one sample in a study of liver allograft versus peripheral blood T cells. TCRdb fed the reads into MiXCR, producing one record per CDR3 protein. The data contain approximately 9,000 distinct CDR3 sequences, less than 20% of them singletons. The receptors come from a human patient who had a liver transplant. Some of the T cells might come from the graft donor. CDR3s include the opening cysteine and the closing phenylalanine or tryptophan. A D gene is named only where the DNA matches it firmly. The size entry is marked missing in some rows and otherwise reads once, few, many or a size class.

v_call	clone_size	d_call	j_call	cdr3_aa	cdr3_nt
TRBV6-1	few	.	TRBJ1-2	CASSESSGDYGYTF	TGTGCCAGCAGTGAATCATCGGGGGACTATGGCTACACCTTC
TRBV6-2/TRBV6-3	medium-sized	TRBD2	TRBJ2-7	CACRVAGAADEQYF	TGTGCCTGCCGGGTAGCGGGGGCAGCGGACGAGCAGTACTTC
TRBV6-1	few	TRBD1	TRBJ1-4	CASSLGQGSTNEKLFF	TGTGCCAGCAGTTTGGGACAGGGCTCAACTAATGAAAAACTGTTTTTT
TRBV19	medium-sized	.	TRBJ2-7	CASSNTGNYEQYF	TGTGCCAGTAGTAACACAGGGAACTACGAGCAGTACTTC
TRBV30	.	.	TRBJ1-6	CAWSFYLGPGPYNSPLHF	TGTGCCTGGAGTTTCTACCTCGGGCCCGGACCCTATAATTCACCCCTCCACTTT
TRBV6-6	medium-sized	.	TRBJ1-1	CASRTPAGTEAFF	TGTGCCAGCAGGACTCCCGCAGGGACTGAAGCTTTCTTT
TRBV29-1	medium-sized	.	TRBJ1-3	CSVEHSSGNTIYF	TGCAGCGTTGAACACAGCTCTGGAAACACCATATATTTT
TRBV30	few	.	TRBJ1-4	CAWSGGEKLFF	TGTGCCTGGAGTGGAGGGGAAAAACTGTTTTTT
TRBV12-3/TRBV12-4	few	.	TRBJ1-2	CASSRMGGRANYGYTF	TGTGCCAGCAGTCGGATGGGGGGCAGAGCTAACTATGGCTACACCTTC
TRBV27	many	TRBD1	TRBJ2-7	CASSLSGLGQGRSSYEQYF	TGTGCCAGCAGTTTATCGGGGCTCGGACAGGGGCGCAGCTCCTACGAGCAGTACTTC
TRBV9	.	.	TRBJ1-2	CASSPQGRSYGYTF	TGTGCCAGCAGCCCCCAAGGGCGGAGTTATGGCTACACCTTC
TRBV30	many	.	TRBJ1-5	CAWGRVHRQPQHF	TGTGCCTGGGGTCGGGTACACCGGCAGCCCCAGCATTTT
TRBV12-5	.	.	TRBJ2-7	CASGLGHGISYEQYF	TGTGCTAGTGGTTTGGGGCACGGAATTTCCTACGAGCAGTACTTC
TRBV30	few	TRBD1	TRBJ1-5	CAWSVRGGGALNQPQHF	TGTGCCTGGAGTGTACGGGGAGGGGGCGCGTTAAATCAGCCCCAGCATTTT
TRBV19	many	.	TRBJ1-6	CASTPRGFNSPLHF	TGTGCCAGTACTCCACGGGGCTTTAATTCACCCCTCCACTTT
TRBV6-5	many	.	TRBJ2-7	CASSYSRGIEQYF	TGTGCCAGCAGTTACTCTCGCGGGATCGAGCAGTACTTC
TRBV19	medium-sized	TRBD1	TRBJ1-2	CASTPTGIGYTF	TGTGCCAGTACCCCGACAGGGATTGGCTACACCTTC
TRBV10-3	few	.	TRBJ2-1	CAIRGLAYQFF	TGTGCCATCAGGGGGCTAGCATACCAGTTCTTC
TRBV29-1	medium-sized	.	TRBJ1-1	CSVGNPGRGRNTEAFF	TGCAGCGTTGGCAACCCGGGCCGTGGCAGGAACACTGAAGCTTTCTTT
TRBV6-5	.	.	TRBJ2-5	CASTTGARETQYF	TGTGCCAGCACCACGGGGGCGCGGGAGACCCAGTACTTC
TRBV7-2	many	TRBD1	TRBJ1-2	CASSFLSQGGNGYTF	TGTGCCAGCAGCTTTTTGTCTCAGGGGGGGAATGGCTACACCTTC
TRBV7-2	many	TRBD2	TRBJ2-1	CASSFNSGGNEQFF	TGTGCCAGCAGCTTCAACAGCGGGGGGAATGAGCAGTTCTTC
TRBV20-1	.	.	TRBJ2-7	CSARDQVQGFYEQYF	TGCAGTGCTAGAGATCAAGTACAGGGTTTCTACGAGCAGTACTTC
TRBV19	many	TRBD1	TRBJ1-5	CASSIGGQGYQPQHF	TGTGCCAGTAGTATCGGTGGACAGGGTTATCAGCCCCAGCATTTT
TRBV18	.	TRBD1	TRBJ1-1	CASSTGTGGRTEAFF	TGTGCCAGCTCAACTGGGACAGGGGGCAGGACTGAAGCTTTCTTT
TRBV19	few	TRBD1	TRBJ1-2	CASSIIGAGGHGYTF	TGTGCCAGTAGTATTATCGGGGCAGGGGGCCATGGCTACACCTTC
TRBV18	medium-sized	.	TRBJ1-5	CASSPPYSNQPQHF	TGTGCCAGCTCTCCCCCCTATAGCAATCAGCCCCAGCATTTT
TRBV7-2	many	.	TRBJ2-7	CASSLSSDSSASEQYF	TGTGCCAGCAGCTTATCCTCGGACTCCTCGGCCTCCGAGCAGTACTTC
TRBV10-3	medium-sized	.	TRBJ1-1	CAISESGQEVEAFF	TGTGCCATCAGTGAGTCGGGGCAGGAGGTGGAAGCTTTCTTT